The 18 T cell receptor beta chains presented below share a single source sample, sequenced in a study of blood T cell repertoires in COVID-19. Data came from immunoSEQ multiplex PCR; TCRdb stores just in-frame clones and leaves some out. The table has 110,000 to 150,000 clones, approximately 88% seen once. Sequencing was done on a sample of peripheral blood. The receptors were sampled from a woman aged 45-65 years with acute or convalescent COVID-19.

V usage is TRBV6-5 and J usage is TRBJ1-6; D might be TRBD1 (5 bases). Germline V gives CDR1 MNHEY, CDR2 SVGAGI. Trimming stripped 4 bases from V and 5 bases from J, with 9 bases between. The CDR3 length is 14 residues. As DNA, the CDR3 is TGTGCCAGCAGTTCCAGGGTAGATAATTCACCCCTCCACTTT. This sequence encodes CASSSRVDNSPLHF.

The rearrangement joins TRBV6-1 to TRBJ2-7, with TRBD1 matching over 7 bases. The CDR3 loop spans 14 amino acids. V lost 3 bases, J lost 3 bases, and 5 bases stayed unmatched. From germline, CDR1 is MNHNS and CDR2 SASEGT. The CDR3 DNA reads TGTGCCAGCAGTGAGAACAGGGGATTCTACGAGCAGTACTTC. Its translation: CASSENRGFYEQYF.

This clone was detected once. The chain carries TRBV10-2 and TRBJ2-7, with 8 bases identical to TRBD2. The CDR3 extends over 14 amino acids. The germline gives CDR1 WSHSY, CDR2 SAAADI. Germline trimming cut 0 bases from V and 3 bases from J; bases unmatched to any gene: 1. In DNA form, the CDR3 reads TGCGCCAGCAGTGAGTCCGGGGGGGGCTACGAGCAGTACTTC. It translates to CASSESGGGYEQYF.

The CDR3 coding sequence is TGTGCCAGCAGCTTAAATACAGGAGATGGCTACACCTTC. It codes for CASSLNTGDGYTF. This sequence joins TRBV7-3 and TRBJ1-2; perhaps TRBD1 as D (5 bases). Trimming removed 1 base from V and 6 bases from J, with 9 bases in between. This CDR3 is built from 13 residues. Germline CDR1 SGHTA, CDR2 FQGTGA.

This clone occurred once. The chain has TRBV7-3 and TRBJ1-1, with 7 bases aligning to TRBD1. The CDR3 length is 15 residues. V gave up 3 bases and J gave up 3 bases; unmatched junction bases: 7. The germline V gene encodes CDR1 SGHTA and CDR2 FQGTGA. DNA for the CDR3: TGTGCCAGCAGCTTCAGAGGGGGCATCGACACTGAAGCTTTCTTT. It encodes CASSFRGGIDTEAFF.

This clone has only one observation. The rearrangement joins TRBV2 to TRBJ1-5, with 8 bases fitting TRBD1. The germline CDR1 and CDR2 sequences are SNHLY and FYNNEI. With 9 bases clipped from V and 7 bases from J, the junction kept 11 bases outside the gene matches. The CDR3 is 14 amino acids. As DNA, the CDR3 is TGTGCCAGTACGACAGGGGCCCAAAGGCAGCCCCAGCATTTT. The encoded protein is CASTTGAQRQPQHF.

J is TRBJ2-2 and V is TRBV11-3, with D perhaps TRBD1 (5 bases). This CDR3 spans 16 amino acids. Germline lookup yields CDR1 SGHNT and CDR2 YENEEA. Trimming cost V 1 base and J 4 bases, with 13 bases left between them. The CDR3 bases are TGTGCCAGCAGCTTAGTGTCCGGACACCCCACCGGGGAGCTGTTTTTT. Translation gives CASSLVSGHPTGELFF.

This clone was picked up one time. V gene TRBV28 combines with J gene TRBJ1-1; 9 bases agree with TRBD1. Germline assignment: CDR1 MDHEN and CDR2 SYDVKM. Germline trimming cut 5 bases from V and 4 bases from J; bases unmatched to any gene: 8. CDR3 length: 15 amino acids. The CDR3 reads CASSEIQGAATEAFF. The CDR3 bases are TGTGCCAGCAGTGAGATACAGGGGGCGGCCACTGAAGCTTTCTTT.

The chain couples TRBV30 to TRBJ1-6, with a tentative D call TRBD1 (5 bases). Germline V gene data show CDR1 as GTSNPN and CDR2 as SVGIG (reference sequence). The CDR3 length is 12 residues. The V gene lost 3 bases and the J gene lost 11 bases, with 11 bases spanning the gap. CDR3 nucleotide sequence: TGTGCCTGGAGCGCAGGGTACCCACCCCTCCACTTT. The encoded protein is CAWSAGYPPLHF.

The J gene is TRBJ2-1, the V gene TRBV3-1 (or the pseudogene TRBV3-2), with 10 bases fitting TRBD2. With V trimmed by 6 bases and J by 6 bases, 8 bases remained unmatched. This CDR3 region has 15 residues. Germline V gene data show CDR1 as LGHDT and CDR2 as YNNKEL (reference sequence). The chain's CDR3 is CASRPSGGASNEQFF. The CDR3 region has the DNA TGTGCCAGCAGACCAAGCGGGGGGGCTTCCAATGAGCAGTTCTTC.

The V call is TRBV7-9, the J call TRBJ1-5; no firm D call. The CDR3 loop spans 14 amino acids. V lost 4 bases to trimming and J lost 3 bases, with 10 bases between them. Germline V gene sequence: CDR1 SEHNR, CDR2 FQNEAQ (reference sequence). The CDR3 nucleotides are TGTGCCAGCAGCTCAGAGGACTTCAATCAGCCCCAGCATTTT. This codes for CASSSEDFNQPQHF.

This chain joins TRBV27 and TRBJ1-4; D is perhaps TRBD1 (6 bases). The CDR3 runs 16 residues. Germline loops: CDR1 MNHEY, CDR2 SMNVEV (reference sequence). The germline V and J ends were trimmed by 0 bases and 3 bases, with 11 bases remaining between them. The chain's CDR3 is CASSLSGPGANEKLFF. The DNA for the CDR3 is TGTGCCAGCAGTTTATCGGGCCCAGGGGCTAATGAAAAACTGTTTTTT.

CDR3 DNA: TGTGCCACCAGCAGAGATGGGGCGGTTGCCTACGAGCAGTACTTC. Residues: CATSRDGAVAYEQYF. This rearrangement joins TRBV15 to TRBJ2-7; maybe TRBD1 (5 bases). Trimming removed 0 bases from V and 2 bases from J, with 11 bases in between. The CDR3 runs 15 residues. Germline V CDR1 and CDR2: LNHNV, YYDKDF (reference sequence).

The chain uses TRBV11-3 and TRBJ2-1, with 10 bases lining up with TRBD2. CDR3 size: 15 residues. Losses at the gene ends were 5 bases for V and 4 bases for J; bases not matched to a gene: 5. Per the germline V gene, CDR1 is SGHNT and CDR2 is YENEEA. The DNA of the CDR3 is TGTGCCAGCAGCCCCGGGACTAGCGAATACAATGAGCAGTTCTTC. Protein: CASSPGTSEYNEQFF.

This rearrangement joins TRBV18 to TRBJ1-4, with 7 bases identical to TRBD1. The CDR3 is 15 amino acids. Germline V gene lookup returns CDR1 KGHSH and CDR2 LQKENI. V shed 3 bases and J 10 bases; nucleotides not matched to a gene: 11. Here the CDR3 reads CASSPDRAQKGKLFF. In DNA, the CDR3 is TGTGCCAGCTCACCCGACAGGGCCCAGAAAGGAAAACTGTTTTTT.

This clone has just a few counts. This CDR3 reads CASSDTGLREKLFF. The DNA for the CDR3 is TGTGCCAGCAGTGATACAGGGCTGAGGGAAAAACTGTTTTTT. The rearrangement uses TRBV25-1 and TRBJ1-4; maybe TRBD1 (6 bases). The V end was cut by 3 bases, the J end by 8 bases, with 13 bases between. The CDR3 sequence is 14 residues long. Germline lookup yields CDR1 MGHDK and CDR2 SYGVNS.

The rearrangement uses TRBV7-2 and TRBJ2-1, with a weak D call TRBD1 (5 bases). The CDR3 loop spans 17 amino acids. The germline V and J ends were trimmed by 0 bases and 13 bases, with 25 bases remaining between them. Germline V CDR1 and CDR2: SGHTA, FQGNSA. This chain's CDR3 is CASSLATAWTPLSVQFF. The CDR3 DNA reads TGTGCCAGCAGCTTAGCCACAGCATGGACACCCCTTTCCGTCCAGTTCTTC.

The V call is TRBV11-2, the J call TRBJ2-2; 8 bases map to TRBD1. The V gene end was trimmed by 5 bases and the J gene end by 2 bases; junction bases not matched to a gene: 10. Germline V lookup: CDR1 SGHAT, CDR2 FQNNGV. This CDR3 contains 17 residues. The CDR3 region has the DNA TGTGCCAGCAGCCGTGGGGTAGGACAGGGAAACACCGGGGAGCTGTTTTTT. Translating gives CASSRGVGQGNTGELFF.